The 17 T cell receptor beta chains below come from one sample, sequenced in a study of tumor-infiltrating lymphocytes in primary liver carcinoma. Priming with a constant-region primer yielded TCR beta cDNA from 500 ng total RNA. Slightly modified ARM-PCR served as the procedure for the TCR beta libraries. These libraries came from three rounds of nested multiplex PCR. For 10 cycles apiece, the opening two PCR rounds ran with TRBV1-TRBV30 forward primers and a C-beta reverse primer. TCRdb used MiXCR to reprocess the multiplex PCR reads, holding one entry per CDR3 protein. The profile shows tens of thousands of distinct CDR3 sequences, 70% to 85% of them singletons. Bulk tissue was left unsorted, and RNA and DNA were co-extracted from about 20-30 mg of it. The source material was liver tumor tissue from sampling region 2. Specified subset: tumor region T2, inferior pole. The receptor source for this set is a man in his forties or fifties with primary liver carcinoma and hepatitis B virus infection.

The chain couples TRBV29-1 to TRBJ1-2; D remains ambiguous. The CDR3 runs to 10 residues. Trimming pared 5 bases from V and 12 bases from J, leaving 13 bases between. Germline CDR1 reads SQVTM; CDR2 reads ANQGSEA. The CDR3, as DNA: TGCAGCGTTTATCCCGGCCTTAACACCTTC. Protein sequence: CSVYPGLNTF.

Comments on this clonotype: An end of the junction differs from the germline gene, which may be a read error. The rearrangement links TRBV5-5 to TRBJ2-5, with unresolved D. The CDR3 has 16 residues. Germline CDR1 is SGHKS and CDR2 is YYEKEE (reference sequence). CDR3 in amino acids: CTSSLRRQVRQETQYF. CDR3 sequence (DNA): TGTACCAGCAGCTTGCGGCGCCAGGTGAGGCAAGAGACCCAGTACTTC.

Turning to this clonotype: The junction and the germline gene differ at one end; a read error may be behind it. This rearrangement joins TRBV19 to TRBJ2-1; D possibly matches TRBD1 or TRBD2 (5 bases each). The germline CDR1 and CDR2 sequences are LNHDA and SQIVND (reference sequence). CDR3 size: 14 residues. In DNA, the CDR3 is TGTGCCGGTAGTCAGGGAGCTCAGGTCGATGAGCAGTTCTTC. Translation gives CAGSQGAQVDEQFF. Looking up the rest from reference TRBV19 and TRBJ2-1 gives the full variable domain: DGGITQSPKYLFRKEGQNVTLSCEQNLNHDAMYWYRQDPGQGLRLIYYSQIVNDFQKGDIAEGYSVSREKKESFPLTVTSAQKNPTAFYLCAGSQGAQVDEQFFGPGTRLTVL.

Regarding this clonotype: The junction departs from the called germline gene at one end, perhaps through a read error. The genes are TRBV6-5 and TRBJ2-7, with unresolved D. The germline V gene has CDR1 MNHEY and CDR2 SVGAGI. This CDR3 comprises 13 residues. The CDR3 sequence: CASSYRHSCEQYF. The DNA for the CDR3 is TGTGCCAGCAGTTACAGACATTCCTGCGAGCAGTACTTC.

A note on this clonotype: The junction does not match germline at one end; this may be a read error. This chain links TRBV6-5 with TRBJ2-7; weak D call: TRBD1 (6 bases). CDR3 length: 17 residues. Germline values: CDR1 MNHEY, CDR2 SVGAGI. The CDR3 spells CASSCRDIGRRRNEQYF. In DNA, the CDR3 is TGTGCTAGCAGTTGCCGGGACATCGGTAGGCGAAGGAACGAGCAGTACTTC.

The CDR3 bases are TGTGCCAGCTGTAAACTTAGCGGGACAAACACCGGGGATTTGTTTTTT. Translation: CASCKLSGTNTGDLFF. The chain uses TRBV6-5 and TRBJ2-2, with 8 bases fitting TRBD2. J was trimmed by 15 bases and V by 8 bases; bases with no gene match: 23. The CDR3 runs 16 residues. The germline CDR1 and CDR2 sequences are MNHEY and SVGAGI.

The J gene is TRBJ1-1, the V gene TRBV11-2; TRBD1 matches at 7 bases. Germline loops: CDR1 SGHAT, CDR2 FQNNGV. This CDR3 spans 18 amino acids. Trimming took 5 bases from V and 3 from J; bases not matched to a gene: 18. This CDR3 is CASSPGGKGAASDTEAFF. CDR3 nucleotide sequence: TGTGCCAGCAGCCCGGGGGGCAAGGGGGCTGCTAGCGACACTGAAGCTTTCTTT.

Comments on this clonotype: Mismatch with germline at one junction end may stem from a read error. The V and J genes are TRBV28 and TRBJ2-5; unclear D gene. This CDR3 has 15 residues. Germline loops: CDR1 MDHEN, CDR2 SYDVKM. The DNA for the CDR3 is TGTACCAGCCGTGTCTCCTTAAGTCCGTGTGAGACCCAGTACTTC. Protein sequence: CTSRVSLSPCETQYF.

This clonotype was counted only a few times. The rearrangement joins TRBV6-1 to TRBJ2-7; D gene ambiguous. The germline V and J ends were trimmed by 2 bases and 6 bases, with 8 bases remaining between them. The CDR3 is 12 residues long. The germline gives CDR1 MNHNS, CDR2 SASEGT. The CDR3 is CASSEWVGEQYF. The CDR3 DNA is TGTGCCAGCAGTGAATGGGTAGGCGAGCAGTACTTC.

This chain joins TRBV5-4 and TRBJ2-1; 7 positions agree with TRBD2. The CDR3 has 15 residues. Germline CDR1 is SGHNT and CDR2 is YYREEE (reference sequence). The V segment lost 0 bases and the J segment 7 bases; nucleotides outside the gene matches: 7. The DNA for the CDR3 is TGTGCCAGCAGCTTGGAGGGAGGGCTTACAAATGAGCAGTTCTTC. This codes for CASSLEGGLTNEQFF.

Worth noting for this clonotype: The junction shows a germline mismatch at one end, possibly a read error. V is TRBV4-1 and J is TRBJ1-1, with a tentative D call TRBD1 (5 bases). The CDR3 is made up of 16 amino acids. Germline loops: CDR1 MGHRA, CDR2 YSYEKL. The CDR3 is CASSQDLAGTDTEAFF. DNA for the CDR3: TGTGCCAGCAGCCAAGATCTGGCGGGGACGGACACTGAAGCTTTCTTT.

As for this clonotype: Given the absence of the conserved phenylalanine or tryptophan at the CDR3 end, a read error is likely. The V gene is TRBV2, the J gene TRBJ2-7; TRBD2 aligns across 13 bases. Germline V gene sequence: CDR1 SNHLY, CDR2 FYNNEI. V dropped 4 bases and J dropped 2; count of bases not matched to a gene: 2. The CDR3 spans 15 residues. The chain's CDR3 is CASSGLAGGTYEQYL. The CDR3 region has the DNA TGTGCCAGCAGTGGACTAGCGGGAGGAACCTACGAGCAGTACTTA.

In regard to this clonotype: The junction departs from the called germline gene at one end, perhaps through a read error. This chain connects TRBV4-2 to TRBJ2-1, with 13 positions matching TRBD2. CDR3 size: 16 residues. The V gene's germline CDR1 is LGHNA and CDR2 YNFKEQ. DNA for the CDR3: TGTGCCAGCAGCGTAGCCGGGACTAGCGGGGACCATGAGCAGTTATTC. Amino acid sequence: CASSVAGTSGDHEQLF.

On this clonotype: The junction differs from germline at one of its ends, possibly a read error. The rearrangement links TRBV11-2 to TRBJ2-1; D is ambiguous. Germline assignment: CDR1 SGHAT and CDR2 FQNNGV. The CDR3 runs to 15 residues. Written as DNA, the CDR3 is TGTGCCATCAGTCCCCCCAGCGTAGCCTACAACGAGCAGTTCTTC. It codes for CAISPPSVAYNEQFF.

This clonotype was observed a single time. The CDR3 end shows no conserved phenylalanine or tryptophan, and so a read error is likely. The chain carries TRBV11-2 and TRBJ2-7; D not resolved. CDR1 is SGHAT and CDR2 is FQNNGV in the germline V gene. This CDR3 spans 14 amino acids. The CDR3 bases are TGTGCCGGCAGCTTAACTGACACTGACTACGAGCAGTACTTA. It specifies CAGSLTDTDYEQYL.

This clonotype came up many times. Here the CDR3 reads CASSLGQGPFF. Here the CDR3 DNA reads TGTGCCAGCAGCTTAGGCCAGGGTCCGTTCTTC. V usage is TRBV13 and J usage is TRBJ2-1; TRBD1 might be the D (5 bases). Per the germline V gene, CDR1 is PRHDT and CDR2 is FYEKMQ (reference sequence). This CDR3 is 11 amino acids long. Trimming pared 0 bases from V and 15 bases from J, leaving 9 bases between. The full variable domain, in which reference TRBV13 and TRBJ2-1 provide the parts outside the CDR3, is AAGVIQSPRHLIKEKRETATLKCYPIPRHDTVYWYQQGPGQDPQFLISFYEKMQSDKGSIPDRFSAQQFSDYHSELNMSSLELGDSALYFCASSLGQGPFFGPGTRLTVL.

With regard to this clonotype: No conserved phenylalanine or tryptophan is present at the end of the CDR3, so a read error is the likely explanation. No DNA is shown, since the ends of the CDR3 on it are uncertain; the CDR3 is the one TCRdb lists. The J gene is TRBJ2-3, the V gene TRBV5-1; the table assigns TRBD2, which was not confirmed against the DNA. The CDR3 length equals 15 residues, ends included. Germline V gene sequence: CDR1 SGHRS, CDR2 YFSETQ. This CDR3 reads CASSLAGGRTDTQYL.